One and the same sample provided the 2 T cell receptor beta chains below, sequenced in a study of cytomegalovirus exposure and HLA in healthy donors. Using immunoSEQ multiplex PCR, the repertoire was profiled, and TCRdb retains in-frame clones only, with some absent. The sample lists 50,000 to 65,000 clones, just under 95% occurring once. Sequencing was carried out using PBMCs. These receptors all stem from a young woman in good health and CMV-seropositive.

The rearrangement uses TRBV18 and TRBJ2-1; TRBD2 is a possible D gene (6 bases). The CDR3 has 16 amino acids. Germline V gene sequence: CDR1 KGHSH, CDR2 LQKENI. The ends were cut back, 0 bases at V and 4 bases at J, with 13 bases in the middle. CDR3 region: CASSPPGTGVYNEQFF. CDR3 nucleotide sequence: TGTGCCAGCTCACCACCTGGCACGGGGGTATACAATGAGCAGTTCTTC.

V and J are TRBV28 and TRBJ2-7, with TRBD1 matching over 7 bases. Germline V gives CDR1 MDHEN, CDR2 SYDVKM. CDR3 size: 15 residues. V was pared by 6 bases and J by 3 bases, with 11 bases of the junction left unmatched. DNA of the CDR3: TGTGCCAGCAGCCTGCCGGACAGGTTCCTCTACGAGCAGTACTTC. This translates into CASSLPDRFLYEQYF.